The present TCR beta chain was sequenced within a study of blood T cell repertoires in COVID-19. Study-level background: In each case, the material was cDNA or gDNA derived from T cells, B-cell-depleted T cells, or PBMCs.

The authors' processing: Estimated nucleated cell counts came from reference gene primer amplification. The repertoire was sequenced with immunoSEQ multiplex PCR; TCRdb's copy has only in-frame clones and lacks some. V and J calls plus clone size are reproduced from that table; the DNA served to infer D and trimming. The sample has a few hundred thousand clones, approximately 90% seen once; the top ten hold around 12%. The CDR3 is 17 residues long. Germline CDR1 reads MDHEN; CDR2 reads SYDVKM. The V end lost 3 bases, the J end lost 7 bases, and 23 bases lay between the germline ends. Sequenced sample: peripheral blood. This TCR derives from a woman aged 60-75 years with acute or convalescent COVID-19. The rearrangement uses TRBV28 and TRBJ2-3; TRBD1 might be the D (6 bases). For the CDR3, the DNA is TGTGCCAGCAGTTTCATATCGTCAATTACAGGGCAGCATACGCAGTATTTT. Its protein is CASSFISSITGQHTQYF.